The sequence of this TCR beta chain was determined in a study of identical twins. Study results and caveats: The study reached conclusions through statistical analysis that was cross-sectional, not following the same donors.

As regards this clonotype: The target antigen is unknown.

Each CDR3 protein is one row after TCRdb ran MiXCR on the 5' RACE reads. Counted here are roughly 540,000 distinct CDR3 sequences, about 20% occurring once; the ten biggest clones make up about 0.91%. Germline V gene sequence: CDR1 MNHEY, CDR2 SVGEGT. V lost 6 bases, J lost 0 bases, and 11 bases stayed unmatched. This CDR3 is 17 amino acids long. The sample was also reused in another study, on T cells expressing NK-cell markers.

V and J are TRBV6-2 or TRBV6-3 and TRBJ2-7; 10 bases fit TRBD1. The sequencing input was CD4+ T cells sorted from blood. The clonotype was recovered from a woman aged 18-29 years in good health. The CDR3 loop is CASSAAGTGVYSYEQYF. The CDR3 DNA reads TGTGCCAGCAGCGCCGCCGGGACAGGGGTTTACTCCTACGAGCAGTACTTC.